This TCR beta chain was identified during a study of shared clonotypes between healthy human individuals. Trimming shortened V by 3 bases and J by 2 bases, and 10 bases separated the two germline ends. Germline V gene sequence: CDR1 ENHRY, CDR2 SYGVKD. This CDR3 comprises 14 residues. About 30,000 T cell genomes, or approximately 190 ng DNA, went into the sorted-subset replicate PCRs. As handled by the study authors: Filtering differed for immunoSEQ, which gave only junction sequences without quality scores. Generated by immunoSEQ multiplex PCR, the TCRdb table keeps only in-frame clones and is missing some. V, J and clone size were drawn from that table, and D and trimming were deduced from the DNA. The table includes millions of clones, over 85% detected once.

The specimen sequenced was naive CD4+ T cells sorted from blood. Subset here: CD45RA+ positively selected. The TCR sequence derives from a man aged 18 to 29 in good health. The chain carries TRBV10-3 and TRBJ1-1; D ambiguous. CDR3 amino acids: CAISDQDFNTEAFF. In DNA form, the CDR3 reads TGTGCCATCAGTGACCAGGACTTCAACACTGAAGCTTTCTTT.